These 16 T cell receptor beta chains were all obtained from the same sample, sequenced in a study of T cell repertoires in cytomegalovirus infection. These TCRs are of unknown antigen specificity. TCRdb reprocessed the reads with MiXCR, giving one entry per CDR3 protein. Among around 710,000 distinct CDR3 sequences listed, almost 30% were seen once. The source material was cultured CD8+ T cells from PBMCs, sampled from culture after CMV antigen stimulation. The source of these receptors is a human donor in good health (CMV status not recorded). Some clones in this sample may be carry-over from other donors' samples.

The V and J genes are TRBV2 and TRBJ1-6, with 9 bases that match TRBD1. Germline V gene data show CDR1 as SNHLY and CDR2 as FYNNEI. The CDR3 consists of 14 residues. After removal of 7 bases from V and 4 bases from J, the junction contained 2 bases not matched to a gene. CDR3 nucleotide sequence: TGTGCCAGCATGGGACAGGGATATAATTCACCCCTCCACTTT. Translation: CASMGQGYNSPLHF.

This clonotype showed up many times. This rearrangement joins TRBV27 to TRBJ1-5, with D possibly being TRBD1 (6 bases). The V gene lost 6 bases and the J gene lost 3 bases, with 12 bases spanning the gap. This CDR3 region has 14 residues. Germline-derived CDR1 and CDR2 are MNHEY and SMNVEV (reference sequence). The CDR3 sequence: CASSLGTSNQPQHF. CDR3 coding DNA: TGTGCCAGCAGCCTGGGGACATCCAATCAGCCCCAGCATTTT.

The chain joins TRBV10-3 to TRBJ2-7; 8 bases line up with TRBD2. The V and J ends lost 4 bases and 0 bases, in that order; junction bases with no gene match: 5. The length of the CDR3 is 15 residues. Germline-derived CDR1 and CDR2 are ENHRY and SYGVKD. The DNA for the CDR3 is TGTGCCATCAGTGTCAAGCGGGGGCCCTCCTACGAGCAGTACTTC. It translates to CAISVKRGPSYEQYF.

There are a few counts of this clonotype. The chain combines TRBV29-1 with TRBJ1-2; D is unresolved. Germline CDR1 is SQVTM and CDR2 is ANQGSEA. The CDR3 contains 12 residues. Trimming cost V 5 bases and J 0 bases, with 7 bases left between them. DNA for the CDR3: TGCAGCGTTACCTACTCTAACTATGGCTACACCTTC. Translated, it gives CSVTYSNYGYTF. Variable domain in full (rest from reference TRBV29-1 and TRBJ1-2): SAVISQKPSRDICQRGTSLTIQCQVDSQVTMMFWYRQQPGQSLTLIATANQGSEATYESGFVIDKFPISRPNLTFSTLTVSNMSPEDSSIYLCSVTYSNYGYTFGSGTRLTVV.

This chain connects TRBV5-6 to TRBJ2-7, with TRBD1 identical over 9 bases. The J segment lost 3 bases and the V segment lost 4 bases, leaving 5 bases of the junction unmatched. This CDR3 is 14 amino acids long. The germline CDR1 and CDR2 sequences are SGHDT and YYEEEE. Here the CDR3 reads CASSGGQGDYEQYV. As DNA, the CDR3 is TGTGCCAGCAGCGGGGGACAGGGAGACTACGAGCAGTACGTC.

The chain links TRBV6-6 to TRBJ2-7; 7 positions agree with TRBD1. With V trimmed by 6 bases and J by 2 bases, 7 bases remained unmatched. Per the germline V gene, CDR1 is MNHNY and CDR2 is SVGAGI (reference sequence). This CDR3 is built from 14 residues. Here the CDR3 reads CASSEGASPYEQYV. The CDR3 region has the DNA TGTGCCAGCAGCGAGGGGGCTTCTCCCTACGAGCAGTACGTC.

This clonotype was seen more than once but under ten times. The rearrangement links TRBV7-8 to TRBJ1-1, with D possibly being TRBD1 (5 bases). Trimming took off 4 bases at V and 0 bases at J, with 15 bases between the two ends. The V gene's germline CDR1 is SGHVS and CDR2 FQNEAQ. There are 16 residues in the CDR3. The DNA of the CDR3 is TGTGCCAGCAGCTCACCCCGGGGCCTAATGAACACTGAAGCTTTCTTT. This encodes CASSSPRGLMNTEAFF.

V and J are TRBV6-6 and TRBJ1-5; no firm D call. This CDR3 comprises 14 residues. In germline, CDR1 is MNHNY, CDR2 SVGAGI (reference sequence). Deletions cut 2 bases from V and 1 base from J, with 6 bases between. In DNA, the CDR3 is TGTGCCAGCAGTTACACGGGGAGCAATCAGCCCCAGCATTTT. Amino acid sequence: CASSYTGSNQPQHF.

The DNA for the CDR3 is TGTGCTAGTGGTTTGGCGACAGGGAGGAACCCCTACGAGCAGTACTTC. As protein: CASGLATGRNPYEQYF. This rearrangement joins TRBV12-5 to TRBJ2-7, with D tentatively TRBD1 (7 bases). CDR3 size: 16 residues. Germline V gene sequence: CDR1 LGHNT, CDR2 FRNRAP. Trimming shortened V by 1 base and J by 2 bases, and 15 bases separated the two germline ends.

Ten or more counts support this clonotype. This chain uses TRBV7-2 with TRBJ2-2; D uncertain. CDR3 length: 13 residues. The V and J ends lost 2 bases and 6 bases respectively, with 7 bases between them. Germline V gene sequence: CDR1 SGHTA, CDR2 FQGNSA. CDR3 residues: CASSLTLAGELFF. The CDR3 DNA follows: TGTGCCAGCAGCTTAACCCTGGCCGGGGAGCTGTTTTTT.

The chain carries TRBV7-9 and TRBJ2-7, with D maybe TRBD1 (5 bases). V lost 4 bases and J lost 5, with 15 bases in between. The CDR3 is 14 residues long. Looked up from germline, CDR1 is SEHNR and CDR2 is FQNEAQ (reference sequence). For the CDR3, the DNA is TGTGCCAGCAGCTCCCCAGTCAGGGAAAACGAGCAGTACTTC. Its protein is CASSSPVRENEQYF.

This sequence joins TRBV20-1 and TRBJ1-1, with 7 bases fitting TRBD1. V dropped 6 bases and J dropped 11; count of bases not matched to a gene: 12. Germline V gives CDR1 DFQATT, CDR2 SNEGSKA (reference sequence). This CDR3 is 12 amino acids long. The CDR3 nucleotides are TGCAGTGCCCTCGGGACAGATTTTTCGGCTTTCTTT. This gives the protein CSALGTDFSAFF.

This clonotype was seen at least ten times. DNA for the CDR3: TGTGCCACCACAGGGTCTCGGAGCGCCGGGGAGCTGTTTTTT. The encoded protein is CATTGSRSAGELFF. The chain joins TRBV28 to TRBJ2-2; possibly TRBD1 for D (6 bases). Trimming removed 10 bases at V and 6 bases at J, with 18 bases between. The CDR3 covers 14 residues. Germline CDR1 MDHEN, CDR2 SYDVKM. Based on the CDR3 plus reference TRBV28 and TRBJ2-2, the full variable domain is DVKVTQSSRYLVKRTGEKVFLECVQDMDHENMFWYRQDPGLGLRLIYFSYDVKMKEKGDIPEGYSVSREKKERFSLILESASTNQTSMYLCATTGSRSAGELFFGEGSRLTVL.

The rearrangement links TRBV6-1 to TRBJ1-5, with D possibly matching TRBD1 (5 bases). V dropped 5 bases and J dropped 5 bases, with 16 bases sitting between them. The CDR3 covers 15 residues. The germline V gene encodes CDR1 MNHNS and CDR2 SASEGT. CDR3 nucleotides: TGTGCCAGCAGTCTTTCGGGGGGGGGGGATCAGCCCCAGCATTTT. Its translation is CASSLSGGGDQPQHF.

The rearrangement uses TRBV10-3 and TRBJ2-5; 10 bases line up with TRBD1. The trim removed 5 bases at V and 1 base at J, leaving 7 bases unmatched. The V gene's germline CDR1 is ENHRY and CDR2 SYGVKD. This CDR3 contains 16 residues. The CDR3 nucleotides read TGTGCCATCAGTCCCGGGACAGGGGAGACCCAAGAGACCCAGTACTTC. It translates to CAISPGTGETQETQYF.

This clonotype was seen more than once but under ten times. CDR3 protein: CASSNPGRQKLFF. DNA for the CDR3: TGTGCCAGCAGTAATCCGGGACGCCAAAAACTGTTTTTT. The chain couples TRBV27 to TRBJ1-4, with D possibly TRBD1 on 5 matching bases. Germline V gene data show CDR1 as MNHEY and CDR2 as SMNVEV (reference sequence). The CDR3 has 13 residues. The germline V and J ends were trimmed by 5 bases and 9 bases, with 13 bases remaining between them.